A single sample gave rise to the 10 T cell receptor beta chains below, sequenced in a study of shared clonotypes between healthy human individuals. Sequencing used immunoSEQ multiplex PCR; TCRdb keeps in-frame clones, though not all of them. The sample yields nearly 2 million clones, about 95% seen once. Naive CD8 cells lacked CD45RO and underwent positive selection for CCR7, leaving out terminally differentiated effector memory CD45RA+ cells. What was sequenced was naive CD8+ T cells sorted from blood. The receptors come from a man aged 18 to 29 in good health.

The rearrangement uses TRBV5-5 and TRBJ2-5; D is perhaps TRBD1 (5 bases). Trimming took off 4 bases at V and 0 bases at J, with 13 bases between the two ends. CDR3 size: 15 residues. Germline assignment: CDR1 SGHKS and CDR2 YYEKEE (reference sequence). CDR3 nucleotide sequence: TGTGCCAGCAGCGCGGAGATGGACAACCAAGAGACCCAGTACTTC. The encoded protein is CASSAEMDNQETQYF.

The chain has TRBV13 and TRBJ1-1, with 11 bases identical to TRBD1. V lost 8 bases, J lost 5 bases, and 4 bases stayed unmatched. Germline V gene lookup returns CDR1 PRHDT and CDR2 FYEKMQ (reference sequence). The CDR3 totals 13 residues. CDR3 sequence (DNA): TGTGCCAGCGGGACAGGGGGTTCTACTGAAGCTTTCTTT. This gives the protein CASGTGGSTEAFF.

This sequence joins TRBV27 and TRBJ2-3; D gene uncertain. Germline V gene sequence: CDR1 MNHEY, CDR2 SMNVEV (reference sequence). CDR3 length equals 15 residues. V was cut by 6 bases and J by 0 bases, with 13 bases left in between. CDR3 loop: CASSVLGSSTDTQYF. Here the CDR3 DNA reads TGTGCCAGCAGCGTCCTAGGATCTAGCACAGATACGCAGTATTTT.

The chain is built from TRBV28 and TRBJ2-3; D uncertain. V lost 2 bases, J lost 4 bases, and 16 bases lay in between. Germline-derived CDR1 and CDR2 are MDHEN and SYDVKM. The CDR3 runs 16 residues. CDR3 residues: CASSLRVLSPPDTQYF. For the CDR3, the DNA is TGTGCCAGCAGTTTACGCGTACTCTCTCCGCCAGATACGCAGTATTTT. The full variable domain, with the rest looked up from reference TRBV28 and TRBJ2-3, is DVKVTQSSRYLVKRTGEKVFLECVQDMDHENMFWYRQDPGLGLRLIYFSYDVKMKEKGDIPEGYSVSREKKERFSLILESASTNQTSMYLCASSLRVLSPPDTQYFGPGTRLTVL.

V gene TRBV11-2 combines with J gene TRBJ1-3, with no clear D. The length of the CDR3 is 15 residues. Germline V gene lookup returns CDR1 SGHAT and CDR2 FQNNGV. The V and J ends lost 6 bases and 2 bases respectively, with 14 bases between them. For the CDR3, the DNA is TGTGCCAGCAGTGAAGTTCTCGGGCCTGGAAACACCATATATTTT. Protein product: CASSEVLGPGNTIYF.

This clone was seen a single time. This sequence joins TRBV27 and TRBJ2-3; 9 bases map to TRBD1. Per germline, CDR1 MNHEY and CDR2 SMNVEV (reference sequence). The CDR3 consists of 15 residues. Losses at the gene ends were 4 bases for V and 5 bases for J; bases not matched to a gene: 7. The CDR3 region is CASSYVGTGRDTQYF. CDR3 DNA sequence: TGTGCCAGCAGTTACGTTGGGACAGGGAGAGATACGCAGTATTTT.

The gene calls are TRBV5-4 and TRBJ2-3; D is uncertain. There are 13 residues in the CDR3. CDR1 and CDR2 from the germline V gene are SGHNT and YYREEE (reference sequence). V dropped 4 bases and J dropped 4 bases, with 10 bases sitting between them. CDR3 in DNA: TGTGCCAGCAGCCAAGACGGGCCAGATACGCAGTATTTT. This gives the protein CASSQDGPDTQYF.

The chain links TRBV7-9 to TRBJ1-1; D remains ambiguous. Germline-derived CDR1 and CDR2 are SEHNR and FQNEAQ (reference sequence). Trimming removed 0 bases at V and 3 bases at J, with 14 bases between. The CDR3 extends over 16 amino acids. The CDR3 loop is CASSLALTTGDTEAFF. In DNA, the CDR3 is TGTGCCAGCAGCTTAGCGTTAACCACTGGGGACACTGAAGCTTTCTTT.

As to this clone: Other DNA sequences in this specimen translate into the identical CDR3. The chain joins TRBV9 to TRBJ2-3; D remains ambiguous. V dropped 0 bases and J dropped 1 base, with 9 bases sitting between them. The CDR3 is 15 amino acids. Germline V CDR1 and CDR2: SGDLS, YYNGEE. In DNA, the CDR3 is TGTGCCAGCAGCGTAGTCGGGTCCGGCACAGATACGCAGTATTTT. Translated: CASSVVGSGTDTQYF.

This chain links TRBV28 with TRBJ2-6; tentatively, D is TRBD1 (6 bases). Per germline, CDR1 MDHEN and CDR2 SYDVKM. Between the trimmed V and J ends, which lost 3 bases and 0 bases, there was a span of 15 bases. The CDR3 consists of 18 residues. CDR3 sequence reads: CASSLAGAALSGANVLTF. The CDR3 DNA reads as TGTGCCAGCAGTTTGGCAGGGGCTGCCCTCTCTGGGGCCAACGTCCTGACTTTC.